One and the same sample provided the 18 T cell receptor beta chains below, sequenced in a study of blood T cell repertoires in COVID-19. Profiling relied on immunoSEQ multiplex PCR, and the TCRdb table lists in-frame clones only, not all of them. The sample carries approximately 230,000 clones, approximately 86% recorded once. The sequencing input was PBMCs or T cells enriched from blood (not recorded which). Receptors were obtained from a woman aged 45-65 years with acute COVID-19.

This chain connects TRBV2 to TRBJ1-1; D is unclear. This CDR3 region has 13 residues. The V and J ends lost 7 bases and 1 base respectively, with 10 bases between them. Germline CDR1 SNHLY, CDR2 FYNNEI. The CDR3 spells CASNGFQNTEAFF. The DNA of the CDR3 is TGTGCCAGCAATGGCTTTCAGAACACTGAAGCTTTCTTT.

The chain has TRBV9 and TRBJ2-2; 7 positions agree with TRBD2. The V and J ends lost 3 bases and 1 base, in that order; junction bases with no gene match: 6. CDR3 size: 16 residues. Germline-derived CDR1 and CDR2 are SGDLS and YYNGEE. CDR3 nucleotide sequence: TGTGCCAGCAGCGATCCGTTAGCGGGGAACACCGGGGAGCTGTTTTTT. As protein: CASSDPLAGNTGELFF.

This clone was detected a few times. This chain links TRBV7-3 with TRBJ2-5, with 8 bases fitting TRBD1. Trimming cost V 5 bases and J 1 base; bases outside gene matches: 12. There are 17 residues in the CDR3. Germline V gene sequence: CDR1 SGHTA, CDR2 FQGTGA. The CDR3 DNA sequence: TGTGCCAGCAGCCCAGTAGGTCAGGGGGCGATCCAAGAGACCCAGTACTTC. Translating gives CASSPVGQGAIQETQYF.

The chain is built from TRBV6-5 and TRBJ1-1, with unresolved D. Germline CDR1 and CDR2: MNHEY and SVGAGI. The length of the CDR3 is 14 residues. With 2 bases removed from V and 1 base from J, the gap between germline ends came to 8 bases. The CDR3 region is CASSYHPGNTEAFF. The CDR3 coding sequence is TGTGCCAGCAGTTACCATCCAGGGAACACTGAAGCTTTCTTT.

This chain uses TRBV7-6 with TRBJ2-7; perhaps TRBD2 as D (6 bases). Trimming removed 4 bases at V and 9 bases at J, with 19 bases between. The CDR3 length is 14 residues. Germline loops: CDR1 SGHVS, CDR2 FNYEAQ. The CDR3 DNA is TGTGCCAGCAGCTCGGCCGGGCGGGAAGGTTGGCAGTACTTC. It encodes CASSSAGREGWQYF.

The genes are TRBV28 and TRBJ1-6; possible D gene TRBD1, 6 bases. V shed 6 bases and J shed 10 bases, with 10 bases lying between them. CDR1 is MDHEN and CDR2 is SYDVKM in the germline V gene. The CDR3 consists of 12 residues. CDR3 region: CASSPDSSPLHF. The CDR3 coding sequence is TGTGCCAGCAGCCCGGACAGCTCACCCCTCCACTTT.

The chain employs TRBV29-1 and TRBJ1-2, with no clear D. The CDR3 is made up of 15 amino acids. The V gene's germline CDR1 is SQVTM and CDR2 ANQGSEA. Between the trimmed V and J ends, which lost 1 base and 4 bases, there was a span of 16 bases. The CDR3 nucleotides read TGCAGCGTTGAAGGAGGAGGCAGGACGGGCTATGGCTACACCTTC. It is translated as CSVEGGGRTGYGYTF.

The chain recombines TRBV12-3 or TRBV12-4 with TRBJ1-2; no clear D. The ends were cut back, 5 bases at V and 7 bases at J, with 11 bases in the middle. The CDR3 consists of 12 residues. As DNA, the CDR3 is TGTGCCAGCAGTCGGGGAATAGGTGGCTACACCTTC. It yields the protein CASSRGIGGYTF.

The rearrangement links TRBV5-6 to TRBJ2-6; unclear D gene. CDR3 length equals 15 residues. Trimming pared 4 bases from V and 4 bases from J, leaving 12 bases between. Germline CDR1 reads SGHDT; CDR2 reads YYEEEE. Here the CDR3 reads CASSLVHPGANVLTF. The CDR3 nucleotides are TGTGCCAGCAGCCTGGTTCATCCAGGGGCCAACGTCCTGACTTTC. The variable domain in full, completed from reference TRBV5-6 and TRBJ2-6, reads DAGVTQSPTHLIKTRGQQVTLRCSPKSGHDTVSWYQQALGQGPQFIFQYYEEEERQRGNFPDRFSGHQFPNYSSELNVNALLLGDSALYLCASSLVHPGANVLTFGAGSRLTVL.

The rearrangement joins TRBV11-1 to TRBJ2-7, with TRBD2 identical over 9 bases. After removal of 1 base from V and 5 bases from J, the junction contained 6 bases not matched to a gene. The CDR3 is 15 residues long. The germline V gene has CDR1 SGHAT and CDR2 FQDESV (reference sequence). The CDR3 region has the DNA TGTGCCAGCAGCTTAGGTCAAGCGGGAGGCCACGAGCAGTACTTC. Amino acids: CASSLGQAGGHEQYF.

The genes are TRBV21-1 and TRBJ2-2; TRBD1 is the table's D call, not checked against the DNA. TRBV21-1 is designated a pseudogene. The CDR3 has 15 amino acids. CDR3 sequence: CASRRDRERTGELFF. In DNA form, the CDR3 reads TGTGCCAGCCGCCGGGACAGGGAAAGGACCGGGGAGCTGTTTTTT.

This clone was counted a single time. This sequence joins TRBV6-6 and TRBJ2-1, with 8 bases lining up with TRBD2. The CDR3 consists of 15 residues. CDR1 and CDR2 from the germline V gene are MNHNY and SVGAGI (reference sequence). The V segment lost 5 bases and the J segment 3 bases; nucleotides outside the gene matches: 6. CDR3 sequence (DNA): TGTGCCAGCAGTGATGGACTAGCCTTCTACAATGAGCAGTTCTTC. This gives the protein CASSDGLAFYNEQFF.

This clone is a singleton in its sample. The V and J genes are TRBV5-1 and TRBJ2-1; TRBD2 matches 12 bases. CDR1 and CDR2 from the germline V gene are SGHRS and YFSETQ. The trim removed 4 bases at V and 7 bases at J, leaving 6 bases unmatched. The CDR3 length is 15 residues. CDR3 coding DNA: TGCGCCAGCAGCGGATCTAGCGGGAGGGGAAATGAGCAGTTCTTC. It yields the protein CASSGSSGRGNEQFF.

In its sample, this clone was seen once. The rearrangement links TRBV9 to TRBJ2-1, with D unclear. V shed 1 base and J shed 5 bases, with 7 bases lying between them. CDR3 length equals 13 residues. Germline V gene sequence: CDR1 SGDLS, CDR2 YYNGEE. The CDR3 coding sequence is TGTGCCAGCAGCGTATGGCAAAACAATGAGCAGTTCTTC. Translation gives CASSVWQNNEQFF. The full variable domain, its missing parts supplied by reference TRBV9 and TRBJ2-1, is DSGVTQTPKHLITATGQRVTLRCSPRSGDLSVYWYQQSLDQGLQFLIQYYNGEERAKGNILERFSAQQFPDLHSELNLSSLELGDSALYFCASSVWQNNEQFFGPGTRLTVL.

The chain employs TRBV9 and TRBJ1-5; a weak D match, TRBD1 (6 bases). CDR1 is SGDLS, CDR2 YYNGEE, per germline. CDR3 size: 15 residues. Trimming took 4 bases from V and 0 from J, leaving 11 bases between them. In DNA, the CDR3 is TGTGCCAGCAGCAAACAGGGAAGTAGCAATCAGCCCCAGCATTTT. Amino acids: CASSKQGSSNQPQHF.

This clone was recorded once. This sequence joins TRBV6-5 and TRBJ1-5; D not resolved. This CDR3 is built from 15 residues. V lost 6 bases, J lost 0 bases, and 12 bases lay in between. CDR1 MNHEY and CDR2 SVGAGI come from the germline V gene. CDR3 bases: TGTGCCAGCAGGCAAGCAAGAGATAGCAATCAGCCCCAGCATTTT. Amino acid sequence: CASRQARDSNQPQHF.

The gene calls are TRBV28 and TRBJ2-1, with TRBD1 as a possible D gene (5 bases). Between the trimmed V and J ends, which lost 6 bases and 14 bases, there was a span of 17 bases. The CDR3 is 12 amino acids. The germline CDR1 and CDR2 sequences are MDHEN and SYDVKM. CDR3 in DNA: TGTGCCAGCAGAGCTAGTGGCAGGGATAAGTTCTTC. Translated: CASRASGRDKFF.

The chain recombines TRBV19 with TRBJ2-7; perhaps TRBD2 as D (5 bases). V lost 3 bases to trimming and J lost 7 bases, with 16 bases between them. In germline, CDR1 is LNHDA, CDR2 SQIVND (reference sequence). The CDR3 loop spans 14 amino acids. CDR3: CASSISPRVDEQYF. DNA of the CDR3: TGTGCCAGTAGTATCAGCCCGCGGGTAGATGAGCAGTACTTC.